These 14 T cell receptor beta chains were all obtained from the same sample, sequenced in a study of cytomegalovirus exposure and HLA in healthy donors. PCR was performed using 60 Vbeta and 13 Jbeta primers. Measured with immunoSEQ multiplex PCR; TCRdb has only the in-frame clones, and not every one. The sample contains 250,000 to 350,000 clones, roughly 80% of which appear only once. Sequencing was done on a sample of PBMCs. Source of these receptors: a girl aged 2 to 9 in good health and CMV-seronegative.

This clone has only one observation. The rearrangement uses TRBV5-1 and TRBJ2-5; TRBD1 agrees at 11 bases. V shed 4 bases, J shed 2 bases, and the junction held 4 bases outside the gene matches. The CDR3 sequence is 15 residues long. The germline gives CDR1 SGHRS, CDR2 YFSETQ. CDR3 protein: CASSGTGGIQETQYF. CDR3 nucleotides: TGCGCCAGCAGCGGGACAGGGGGGATACAAGAGACCCAGTACTTC.

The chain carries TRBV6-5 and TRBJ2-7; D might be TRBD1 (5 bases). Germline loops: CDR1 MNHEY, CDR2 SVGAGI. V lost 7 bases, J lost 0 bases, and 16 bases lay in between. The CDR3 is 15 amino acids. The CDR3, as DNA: TGTGCCAGCAATCCCATGGTAGGGGCCTCCTACGAGCAGTACTTC. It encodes CASNPMVGASYEQYF.

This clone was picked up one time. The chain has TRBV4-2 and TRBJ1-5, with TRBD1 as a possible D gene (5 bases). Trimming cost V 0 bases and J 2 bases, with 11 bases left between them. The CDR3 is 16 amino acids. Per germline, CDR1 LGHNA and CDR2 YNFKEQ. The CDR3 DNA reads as TGTGCCAGCAGCCAAGAATTTCCAGGGCGCAATCAGCCCCAGCATTTT. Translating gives CASSQEFPGRNQPQHF.

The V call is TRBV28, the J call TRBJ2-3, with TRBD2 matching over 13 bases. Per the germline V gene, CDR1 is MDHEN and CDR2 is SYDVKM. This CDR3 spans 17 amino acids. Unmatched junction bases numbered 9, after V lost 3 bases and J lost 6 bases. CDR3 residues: CASSFDVLAGGSDTQYF. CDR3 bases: TGTGCCAGCAGTTTCGACGTACTAGCGGGGGGGTCTGATACGCAGTATTTT.

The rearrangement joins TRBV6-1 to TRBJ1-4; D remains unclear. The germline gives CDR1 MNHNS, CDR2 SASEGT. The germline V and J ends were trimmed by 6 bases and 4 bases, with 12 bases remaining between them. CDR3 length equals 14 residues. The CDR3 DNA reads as TGTGCCAGCAGACTCGAGGGCGGTAATGAAAAACTGTTTTTT. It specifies CASRLEGGNEKLFF.

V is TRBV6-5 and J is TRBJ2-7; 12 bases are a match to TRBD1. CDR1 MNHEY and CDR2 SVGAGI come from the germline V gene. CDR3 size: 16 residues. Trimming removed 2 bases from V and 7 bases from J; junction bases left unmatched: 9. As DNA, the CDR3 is TGTGCCAGCAGTTACGGCGGGACAGGGGGCTCAAGAGAGCAGTACTTC. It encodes CASSYGGTGGSREQYF.

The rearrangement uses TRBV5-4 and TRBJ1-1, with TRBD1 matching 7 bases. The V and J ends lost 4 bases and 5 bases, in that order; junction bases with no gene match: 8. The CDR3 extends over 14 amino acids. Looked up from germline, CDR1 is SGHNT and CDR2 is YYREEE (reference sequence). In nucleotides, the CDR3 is TGTGCCAGCAGCCAGACAGGGTTAGCGACTGAAGCTTTCTTT. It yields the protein CASSQTGLATEAFF.

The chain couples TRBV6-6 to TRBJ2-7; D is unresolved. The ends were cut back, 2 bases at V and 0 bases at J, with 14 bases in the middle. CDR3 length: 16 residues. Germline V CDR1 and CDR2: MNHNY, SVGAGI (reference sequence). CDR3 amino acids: CASSYPTRLYSYEQYF. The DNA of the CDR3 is TGTGCCAGCAGTTACCCCACAAGACTTTACTCCTACGAGCAGTACTTC.

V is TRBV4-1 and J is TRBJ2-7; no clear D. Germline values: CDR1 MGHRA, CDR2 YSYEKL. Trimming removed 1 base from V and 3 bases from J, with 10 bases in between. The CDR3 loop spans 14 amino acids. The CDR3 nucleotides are TGCGCCAGCAGCCAAGGGGCTCTCCTCTACGAGCAGTACTTC. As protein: CASSQGALLYEQYF.

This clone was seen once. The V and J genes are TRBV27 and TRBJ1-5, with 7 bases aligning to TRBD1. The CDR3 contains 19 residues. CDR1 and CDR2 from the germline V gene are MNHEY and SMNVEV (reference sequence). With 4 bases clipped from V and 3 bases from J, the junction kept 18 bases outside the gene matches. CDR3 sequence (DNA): TGTGCCAGCAGTTCCTCGACGCGGGACAGAAGAAGTTACAATCAGCCCCAGCATTTT. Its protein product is CASSSSTRDRRSYNQPQHF.

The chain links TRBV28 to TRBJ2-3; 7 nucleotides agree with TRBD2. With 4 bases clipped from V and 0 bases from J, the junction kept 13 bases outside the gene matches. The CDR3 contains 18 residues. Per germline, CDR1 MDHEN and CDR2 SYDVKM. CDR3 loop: CASSSSALAVPSTDTQYF. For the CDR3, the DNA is TGTGCCAGCAGTTCATCGGCCCTAGCGGTACCTAGCACAGATACGCAGTATTTT.

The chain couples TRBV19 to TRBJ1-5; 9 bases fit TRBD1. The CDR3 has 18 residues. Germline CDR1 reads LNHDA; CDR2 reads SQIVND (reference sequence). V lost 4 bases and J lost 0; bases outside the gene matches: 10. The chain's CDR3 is CASSSGTGFKGSNQPQHF. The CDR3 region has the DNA TGTGCCAGTAGTAGCGGGACAGGGTTCAAGGGTAGCAATCAGCCCCAGCATTTT.

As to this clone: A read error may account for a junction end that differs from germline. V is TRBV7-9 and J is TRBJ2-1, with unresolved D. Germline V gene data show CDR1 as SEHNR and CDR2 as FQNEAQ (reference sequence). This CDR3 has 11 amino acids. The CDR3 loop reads CSSSYTFEQFF. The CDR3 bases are TGTTCCAGCAGCTACACGTTTGAGCAGTTCTTC.

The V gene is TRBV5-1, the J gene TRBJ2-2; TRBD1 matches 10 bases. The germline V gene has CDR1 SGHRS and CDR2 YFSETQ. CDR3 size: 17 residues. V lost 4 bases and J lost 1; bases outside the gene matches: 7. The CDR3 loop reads CASSRGTGALNTGELFF. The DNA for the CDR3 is TGCGCCAGCAGCCGTGGGACAGGGGCCTTGAACACCGGGGAGCTGTTTTTT.